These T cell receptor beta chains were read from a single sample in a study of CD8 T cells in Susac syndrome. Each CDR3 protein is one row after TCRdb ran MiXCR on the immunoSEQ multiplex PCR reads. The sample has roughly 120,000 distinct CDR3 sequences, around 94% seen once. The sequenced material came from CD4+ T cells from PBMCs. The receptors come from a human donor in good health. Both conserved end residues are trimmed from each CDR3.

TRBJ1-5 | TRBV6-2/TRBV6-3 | ASRTLDRGYNQPQH
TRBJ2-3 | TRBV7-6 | ASIAGPLPEGTQY
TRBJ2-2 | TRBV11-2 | ASSLARWARGENTGELF
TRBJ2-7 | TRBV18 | ASSPPRDRLGEQY
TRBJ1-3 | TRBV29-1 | SVGTGGISGNTIY
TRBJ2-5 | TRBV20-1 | SATGGTQETQY
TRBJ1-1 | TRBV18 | ASSPPIPRTEAF
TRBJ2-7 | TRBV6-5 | ASSYSSRGQSYEQY
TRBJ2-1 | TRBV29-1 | SATPGPISSYNEQF
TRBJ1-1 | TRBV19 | ASSGQGSAEAF
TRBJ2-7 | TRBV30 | AWSVGGGTYEQY
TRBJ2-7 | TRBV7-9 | ASSLTRGPRNSYEQY
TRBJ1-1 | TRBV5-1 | ASRSTGVGTEAF
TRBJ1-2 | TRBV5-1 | ASSLAGTGDGYT
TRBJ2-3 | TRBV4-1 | ASSQVSRPGTDTQY
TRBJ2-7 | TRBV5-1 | ASRDDSYEQY
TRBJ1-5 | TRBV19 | ASSKGTVNNQPQH
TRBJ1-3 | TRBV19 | ATSPGQAGNTIY
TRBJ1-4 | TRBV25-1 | ASSLRTGGNEKLF
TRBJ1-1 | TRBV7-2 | ASSSGTGGRAF
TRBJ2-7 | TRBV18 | ASSPTPQGPYEQY
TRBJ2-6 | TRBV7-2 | ASSPNHEANVLT
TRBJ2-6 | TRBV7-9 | ASSLLDAGANVLT
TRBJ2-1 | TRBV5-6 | ASSPRRTSAEQF
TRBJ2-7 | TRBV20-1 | SARDPGYARVEQY
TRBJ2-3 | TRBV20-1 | SAGGLAGDSTDTQY
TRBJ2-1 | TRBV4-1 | ASSQVAGGYNEQF
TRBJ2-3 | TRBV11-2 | ASSYRESRTDTQY
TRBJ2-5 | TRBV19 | ASSIGGGGETQY
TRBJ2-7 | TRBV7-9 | ASSSPSGRDYEQY
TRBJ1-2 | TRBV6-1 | ASSDPLGGYT
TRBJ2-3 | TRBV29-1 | SVEDEWSTDTQY
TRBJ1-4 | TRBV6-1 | ASLRAVNEKLF
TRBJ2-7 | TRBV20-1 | SAQTSGRAYEQY
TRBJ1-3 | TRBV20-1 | SVETAYGNTIY
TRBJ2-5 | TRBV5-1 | ASSSGPGSGRPGETQY
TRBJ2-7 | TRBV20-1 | SAPRFEGWAYEQY
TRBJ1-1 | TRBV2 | ASRSELGTGNTEAF
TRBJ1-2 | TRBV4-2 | ASSTGRPAVYGYT
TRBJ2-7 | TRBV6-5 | ASSYSTGGGYEQY
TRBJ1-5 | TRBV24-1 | ATSDSGQPQH